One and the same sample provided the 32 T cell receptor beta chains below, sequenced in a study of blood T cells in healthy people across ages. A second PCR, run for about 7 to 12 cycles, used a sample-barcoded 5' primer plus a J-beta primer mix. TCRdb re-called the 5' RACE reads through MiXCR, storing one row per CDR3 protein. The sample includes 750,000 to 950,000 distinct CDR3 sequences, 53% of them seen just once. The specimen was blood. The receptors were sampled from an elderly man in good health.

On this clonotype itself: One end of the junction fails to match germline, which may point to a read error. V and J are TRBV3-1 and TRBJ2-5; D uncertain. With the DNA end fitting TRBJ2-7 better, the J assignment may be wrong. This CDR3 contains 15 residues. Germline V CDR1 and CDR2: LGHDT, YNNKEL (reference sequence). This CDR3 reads CASSQEILFSYEQYF. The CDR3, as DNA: TGTGCCAGCAGTCAAGAAATATTATTTTCCTACGAGCAGTACTTC.

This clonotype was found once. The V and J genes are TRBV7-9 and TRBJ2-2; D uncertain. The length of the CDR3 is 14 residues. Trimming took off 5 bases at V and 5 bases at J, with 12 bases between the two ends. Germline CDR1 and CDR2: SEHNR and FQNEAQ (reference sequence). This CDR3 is CASSRHMGTGELFF. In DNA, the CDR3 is TGTGCCAGCAGCCGACATATGGGGACCGGGGAGCTGTTTTTT.

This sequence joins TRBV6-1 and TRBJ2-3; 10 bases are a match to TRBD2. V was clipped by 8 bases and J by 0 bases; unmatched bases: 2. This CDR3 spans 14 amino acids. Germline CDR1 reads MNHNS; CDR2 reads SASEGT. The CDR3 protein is CASGLAESTDTQYF. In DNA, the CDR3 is TGTGCCAGCGGACTAGCGGAAAGCACAGATACGCAGTATTTT.

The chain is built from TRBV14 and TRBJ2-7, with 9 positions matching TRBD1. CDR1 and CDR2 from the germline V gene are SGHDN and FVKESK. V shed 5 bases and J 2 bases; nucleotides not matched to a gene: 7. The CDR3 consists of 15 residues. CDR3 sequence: CASSEWGQGPYEQYF. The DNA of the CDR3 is TGTGCCAGCAGCGAATGGGGACAGGGTCCCTACGAGCAGTACTTC.

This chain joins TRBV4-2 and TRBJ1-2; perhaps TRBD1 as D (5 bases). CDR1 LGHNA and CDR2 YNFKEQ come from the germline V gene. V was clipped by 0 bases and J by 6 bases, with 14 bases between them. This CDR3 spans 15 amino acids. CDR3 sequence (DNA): TGTGCCAGCAGCCAAGAGGGCAGGGCGCGGAATGGCTACACCTTC. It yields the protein CASSQEGRARNGYTF.

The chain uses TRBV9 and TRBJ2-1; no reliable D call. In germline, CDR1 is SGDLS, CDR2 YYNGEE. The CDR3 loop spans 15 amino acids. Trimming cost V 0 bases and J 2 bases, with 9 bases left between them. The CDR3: CASSVGNSAYNEQFF. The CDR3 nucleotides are TGTGCCAGCAGCGTAGGGAACAGCGCCTACAATGAGCAGTTCTTC.

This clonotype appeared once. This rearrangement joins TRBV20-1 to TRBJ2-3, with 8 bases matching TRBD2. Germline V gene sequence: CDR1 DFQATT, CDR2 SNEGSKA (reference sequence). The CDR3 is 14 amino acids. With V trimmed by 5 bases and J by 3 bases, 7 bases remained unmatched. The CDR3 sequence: CSAPGRALTDTQYF. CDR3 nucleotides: TGCAGTGCTCCCGGGAGGGCCTTGACAGATACGCAGTATTTT.

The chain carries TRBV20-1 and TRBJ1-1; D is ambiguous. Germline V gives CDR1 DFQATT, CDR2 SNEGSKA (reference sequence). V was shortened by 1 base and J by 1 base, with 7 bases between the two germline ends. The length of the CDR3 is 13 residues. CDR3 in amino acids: CSARGTQNTEAFF. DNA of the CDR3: TGCAGTGCTAGAGGAACACAGAACACTGAAGCTTTCTTT.

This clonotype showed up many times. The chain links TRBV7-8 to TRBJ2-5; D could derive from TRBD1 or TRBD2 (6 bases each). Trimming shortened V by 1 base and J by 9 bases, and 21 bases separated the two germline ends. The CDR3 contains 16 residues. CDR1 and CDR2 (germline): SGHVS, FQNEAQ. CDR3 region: CASSLVGGLSRVPQYF. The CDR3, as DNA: TGTGCCAGCAGCTTAGTAGGGGGGCTATCAAGAGTCCCCCAGTACTTC.

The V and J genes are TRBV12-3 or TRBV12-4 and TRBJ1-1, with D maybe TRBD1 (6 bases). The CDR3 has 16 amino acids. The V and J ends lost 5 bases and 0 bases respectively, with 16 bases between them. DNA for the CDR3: TGTGCCAGCAGTCCTCACAGGGTATACATGAACACTGAAGCTTTCTTT. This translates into CASSPHRVYMNTEAFF.

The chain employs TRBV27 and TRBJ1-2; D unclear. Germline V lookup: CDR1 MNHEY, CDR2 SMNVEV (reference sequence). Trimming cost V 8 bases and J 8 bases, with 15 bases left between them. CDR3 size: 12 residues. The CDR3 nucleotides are TGTGCCAGCGCGCACGCGGATCGGGGCTACACCTTC. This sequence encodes CASAHADRGYTF.

The CDR3 spells CSVSQGAGEKLFF. The CDR3 DNA is TGCAGCGTTTCACAGGGAGCTGGGGAAAAACTGTTTTTT. The chain carries TRBV29-1 and TRBJ1-4, with D possibly TRBD1 on 6 matching bases. CDR3 length: 13 amino acids. Germline V lookup: CDR1 SQVTM, CDR2 ANQGSEA. Between the trimmed V and J ends, which lost 5 bases and 8 bases, there was a span of 15 bases.

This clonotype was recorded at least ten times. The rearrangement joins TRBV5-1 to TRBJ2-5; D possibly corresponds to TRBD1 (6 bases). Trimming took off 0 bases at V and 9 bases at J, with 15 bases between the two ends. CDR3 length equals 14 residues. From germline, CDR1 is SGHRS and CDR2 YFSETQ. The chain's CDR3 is CASSLGGRGSAQYF. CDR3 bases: TGCGCCAGCAGCTTGGGCGGCAGGGGATCGGCCCAGTACTTC.

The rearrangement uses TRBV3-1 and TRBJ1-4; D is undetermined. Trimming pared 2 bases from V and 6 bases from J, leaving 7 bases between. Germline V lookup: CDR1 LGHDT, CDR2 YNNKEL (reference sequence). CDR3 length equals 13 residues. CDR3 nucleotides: TGTGCCAGCAGCCAACCGGGAGATGAAAAACTGTTTTTT. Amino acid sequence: CASSQPGDEKLFF.

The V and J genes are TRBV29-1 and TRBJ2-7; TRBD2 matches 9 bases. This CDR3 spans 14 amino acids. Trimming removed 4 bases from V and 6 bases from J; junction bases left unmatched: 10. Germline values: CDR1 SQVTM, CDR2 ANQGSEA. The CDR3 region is CSVAPAGGPFEQYF. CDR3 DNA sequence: TGCAGCGTTGCTCCTGCGGGAGGGCCGTTCGAGCAGTACTTC.

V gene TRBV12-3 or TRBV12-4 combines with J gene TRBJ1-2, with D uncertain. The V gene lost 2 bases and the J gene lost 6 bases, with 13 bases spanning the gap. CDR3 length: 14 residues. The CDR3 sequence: CASSLNSLKDGYTF. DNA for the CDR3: TGTGCCAGCAGTTTAAACAGTTTAAAGGATGGCTACACCTTC.

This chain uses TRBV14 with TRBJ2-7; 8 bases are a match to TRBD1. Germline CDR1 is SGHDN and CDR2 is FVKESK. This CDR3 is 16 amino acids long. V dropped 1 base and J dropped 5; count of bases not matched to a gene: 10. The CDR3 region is CASSQGLGTGYHEQYF. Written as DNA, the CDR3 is TGTGCCAGCAGCCAAGGACTCGGGACAGGCTATCACGAGCAGTACTTC.

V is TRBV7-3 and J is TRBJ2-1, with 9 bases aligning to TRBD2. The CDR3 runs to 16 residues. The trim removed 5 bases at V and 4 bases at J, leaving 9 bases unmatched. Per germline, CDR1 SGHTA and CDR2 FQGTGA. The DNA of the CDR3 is TGTGCCAGCAGCCCACGTCATCTAGCGGGATACAATGAGCAGTTCTTC. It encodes CASSPRHLAGYNEQFF.

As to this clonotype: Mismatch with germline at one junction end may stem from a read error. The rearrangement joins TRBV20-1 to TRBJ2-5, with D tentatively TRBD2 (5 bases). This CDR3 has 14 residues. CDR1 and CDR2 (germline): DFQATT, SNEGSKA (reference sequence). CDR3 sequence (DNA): TGCTGTGCTAGAGTGGTGGGAGCCGGGGAGACCCAGTACTTC. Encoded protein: CCARVVGAGETQYF.

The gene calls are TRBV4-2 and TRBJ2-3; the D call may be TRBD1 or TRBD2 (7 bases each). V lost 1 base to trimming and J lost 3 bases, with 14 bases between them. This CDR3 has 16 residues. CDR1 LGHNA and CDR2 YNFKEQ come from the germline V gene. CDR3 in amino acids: CASSQVQGGWTDTQYF. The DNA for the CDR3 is TGTGCCAGCAGCCAAGTCCAGGGGGGGTGGACAGATACGCAGTATTTT.

CDR3 protein: CAISTGQGRFGYTF. The DNA of the CDR3 is TGTGCCATCAGCACGGGACAGGGAAGGTTTGGCTACACCTTC. V and J are TRBV10-3 and TRBJ1-2, with 9 bases fitting TRBD1. After removal of 6 bases from V and 7 bases from J, the junction contained 9 bases not matched to a gene. CDR3 size: 14 residues. Looked up from germline, CDR1 is ENHRY and CDR2 is SYGVKD.

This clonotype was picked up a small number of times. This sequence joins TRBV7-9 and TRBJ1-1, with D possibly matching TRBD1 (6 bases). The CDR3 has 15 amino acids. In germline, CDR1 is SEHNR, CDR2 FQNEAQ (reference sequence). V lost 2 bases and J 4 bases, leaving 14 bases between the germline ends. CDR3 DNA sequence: TGTGCCAGCAGCTTAAATGGAGGGGGAAGCACTGAAGCTTTCTTT. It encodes CASSLNGGGSTEAFF.

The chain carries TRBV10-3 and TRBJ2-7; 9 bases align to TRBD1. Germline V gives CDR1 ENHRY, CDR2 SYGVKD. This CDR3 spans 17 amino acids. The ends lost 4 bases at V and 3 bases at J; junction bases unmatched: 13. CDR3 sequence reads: CAISGPGQGGSLYEQYF. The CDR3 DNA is TGTGCCATCAGTGGTCCGGGACAGGGCGGTTCCCTCTACGAGCAGTACTTC.

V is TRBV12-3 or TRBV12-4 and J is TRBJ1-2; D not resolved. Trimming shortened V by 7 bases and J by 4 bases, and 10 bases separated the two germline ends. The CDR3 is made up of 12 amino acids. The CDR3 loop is CASTWATYGYTF. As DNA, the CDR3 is TGTGCCAGCACCTGGGCAACCTATGGCTACACCTTC.

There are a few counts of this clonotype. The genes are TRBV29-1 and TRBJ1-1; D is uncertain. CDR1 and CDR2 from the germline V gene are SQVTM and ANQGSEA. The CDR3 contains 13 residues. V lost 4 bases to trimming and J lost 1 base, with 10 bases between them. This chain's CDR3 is CSVVAGPNTEAFF. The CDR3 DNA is TGCAGCGTTGTCGCCGGACCGAACACTGAAGCTTTCTTT.

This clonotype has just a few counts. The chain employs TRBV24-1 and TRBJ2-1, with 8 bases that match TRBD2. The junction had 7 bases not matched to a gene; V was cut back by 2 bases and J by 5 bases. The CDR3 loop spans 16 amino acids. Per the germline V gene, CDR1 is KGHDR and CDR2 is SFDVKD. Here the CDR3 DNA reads TGTGCCACCAGTGATTCAGGGACTAGAGCCAACAATGAGCAGTTCTTC. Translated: CATSDSGTRANNEQFF.

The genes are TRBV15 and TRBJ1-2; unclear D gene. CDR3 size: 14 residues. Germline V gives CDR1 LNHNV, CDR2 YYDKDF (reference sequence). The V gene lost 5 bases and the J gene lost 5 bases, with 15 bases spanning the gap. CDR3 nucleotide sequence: TGTGCCACCAGCTGGGGTTTCGTGCCGTATGGCTACACCTTC. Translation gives CATSWGFVPYGYTF.

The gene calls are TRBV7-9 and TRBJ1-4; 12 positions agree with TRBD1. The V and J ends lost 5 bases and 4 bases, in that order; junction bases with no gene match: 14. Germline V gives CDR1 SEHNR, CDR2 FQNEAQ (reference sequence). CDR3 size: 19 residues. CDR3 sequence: CASSLSGTGGASVNEKLFF. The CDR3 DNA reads TGTGCCAGCAGCCTTAGCGGGACAGGGGGCGCTTCCGTTAATGAAAAACTGTTTTTT.

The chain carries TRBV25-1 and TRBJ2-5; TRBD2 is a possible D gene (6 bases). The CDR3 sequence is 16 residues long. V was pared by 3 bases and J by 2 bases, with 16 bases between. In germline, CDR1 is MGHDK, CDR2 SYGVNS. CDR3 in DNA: TGTGCCAGCAGTGATGATCGGGGGTACCTACAAGAGACCCAGTACTTC. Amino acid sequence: CASSDDRGYLQETQYF.

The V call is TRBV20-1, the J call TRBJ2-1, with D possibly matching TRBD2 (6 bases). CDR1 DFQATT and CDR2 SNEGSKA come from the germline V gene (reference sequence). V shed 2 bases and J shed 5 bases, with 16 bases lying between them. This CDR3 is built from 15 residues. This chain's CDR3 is CSARSPGRSHNEQFF. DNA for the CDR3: TGCAGTGCTAGATCCCCCGGGAGAAGTCACAATGAGCAGTTCTTC.

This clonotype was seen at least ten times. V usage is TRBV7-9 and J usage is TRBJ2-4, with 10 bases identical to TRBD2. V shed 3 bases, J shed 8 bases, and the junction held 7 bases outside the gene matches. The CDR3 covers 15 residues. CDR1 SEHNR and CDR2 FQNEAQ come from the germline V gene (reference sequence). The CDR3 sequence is CASSFSAGGPDIQYF. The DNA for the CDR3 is TGTGCCAGCAGCTTTTCAGCGGGAGGGCCGGACATTCAGTACTTC.

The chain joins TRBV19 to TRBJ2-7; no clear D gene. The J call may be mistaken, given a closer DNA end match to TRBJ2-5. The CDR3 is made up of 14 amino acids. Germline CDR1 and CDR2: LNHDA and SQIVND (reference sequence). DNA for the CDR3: TGTGCCAGTAGAGGGAACCCCAGAGGAGAGACCCAGTACTTC. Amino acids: CASRGNPRGETQYF.